This T cell receptor beta chain was sequenced in a study of T cells in Graves' hyperthyroidism and ophthalmopathy. The TCR beta CDR3 regions underwent amplification using RNA transcripts as the source. With the HTBI primer set, the TCR CDR3 went through a first round of RT-PCR. MiXCR, applied by TCRdb to the multiplex PCR reads, yields one record per CDR3 protein. The top ten hold less than 9% of the sample, which has 650,000 to 800,000 distinct CDR3 sequences, 45% seen once. The trim removed 0 bases at V and 2 bases at J, leaving 9 bases unmatched. The germline CDR1 and CDR2 sequences are SGDLS and YYNGEE. The CDR3 has 17 residues.

The sequence came from an adult man with Graves' disease, either hyperthyroidism or ophthalmopathy (not recorded which). This chain links TRBV9 with TRBJ1-2; 8 bases match TRBD1. Specimen: peripheral blood or thyroid tissue (not recorded which). The DNA of the CDR3 is TGTGCCAGCAGCGTAGGCAGGACAGGGATAACAAACTATGGCTACACCTTC. It yields the protein CASSVGRTGITNYGYTF. Drawing the rest from reference TRBV9 and TRBJ1-2, the complete variable domain is DSGVTQTPKHLITATGQRVTLRCSPRSGDLSVYWYQQSLDQGLQFLIQYYNGEERAKGNILERFSAQQFPDLHSELNLSSLELGDSALYFCASSVGRTGITNYGYTFGSGTRLTVV.